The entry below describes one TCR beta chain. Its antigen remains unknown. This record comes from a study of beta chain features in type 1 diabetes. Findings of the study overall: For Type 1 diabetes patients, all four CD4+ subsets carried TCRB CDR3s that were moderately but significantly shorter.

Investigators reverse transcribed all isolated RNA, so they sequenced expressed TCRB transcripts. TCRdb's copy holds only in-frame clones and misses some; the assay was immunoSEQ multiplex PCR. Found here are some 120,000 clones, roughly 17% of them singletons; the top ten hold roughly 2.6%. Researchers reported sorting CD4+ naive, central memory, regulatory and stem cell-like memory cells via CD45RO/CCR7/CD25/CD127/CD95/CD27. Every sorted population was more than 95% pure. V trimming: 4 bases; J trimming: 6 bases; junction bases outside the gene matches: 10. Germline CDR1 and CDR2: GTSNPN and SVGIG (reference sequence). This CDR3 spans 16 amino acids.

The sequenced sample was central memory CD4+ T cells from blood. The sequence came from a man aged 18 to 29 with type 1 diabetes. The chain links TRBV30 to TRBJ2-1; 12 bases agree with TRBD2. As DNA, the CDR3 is TGTGCCTGGAAAGAGGAGGCTAGCGGGAGGGGCAATGAGCAGTTCTTC. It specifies CAWKEEASGRGNEQFF.